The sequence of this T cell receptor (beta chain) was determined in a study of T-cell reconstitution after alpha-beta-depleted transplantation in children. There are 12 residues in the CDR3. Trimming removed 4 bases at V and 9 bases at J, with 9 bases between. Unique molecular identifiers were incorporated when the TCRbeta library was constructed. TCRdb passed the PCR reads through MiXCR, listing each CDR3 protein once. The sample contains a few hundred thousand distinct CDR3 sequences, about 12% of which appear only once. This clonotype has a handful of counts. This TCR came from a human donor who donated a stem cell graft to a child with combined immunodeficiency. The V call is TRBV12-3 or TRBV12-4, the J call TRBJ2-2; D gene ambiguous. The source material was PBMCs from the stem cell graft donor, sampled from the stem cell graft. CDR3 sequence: CASSSYERELFF. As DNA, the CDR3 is TGTGCCAGCAGTTCTTACGAGCGGGAGCTGTTTTTT.